This TCR beta chain was captured in a study of T cell responses to AZD1222 COVID-19 vaccine. The germline gives CDR1 MNHEY, CDR2 SVGAGI. The CDR3 loop spans 12 amino acids. Trimming left V 6 bases short and J 4 bases short, with 10 bases between. Sequencing was performed with immunoSEQ multiplex PCR; in TCRdb, only in-frame clones are kept and a portion is missing. This table holds about 120,000 clones, about 90% found once. This material consisted of peripheral blood, taken on day 0 of AZD1222 vaccination. The receptor was derived from an adult in good health. V gene TRBV6-5 combines with J gene TRBJ2-7; D call uncertain. The CDR3 loop reads CASRSSRYEQYF. CDR3 DNA sequence: TGTGCCAGCAGATCCTCTAGGTACGAGCAGTACTTC.